These T cell receptor beta chains were read from a single sample in a study of CDR3 diversity in severe acne. TCRdb re-derived calls from the PCR reads in MiXCR, one entry per CDR3 protein. The sample lists over 90,000 distinct CDR3 sequences, roughly half seen once, with approximately 13% in the top ten. The sequenced material came from blood. These receptors originate from a male donor with acne. CDR3s include the opening cysteine and the closing phenylalanine or tryptophan. The order of the fields is clone size, J gene, V gene, D gene, CDR3 length, CDR3 DNA, CDR3 protein. The D gene is left open where the match is weak. Size is omitted from some rows. Given values are once, few, many or a class for expanded clones.

abundance: many; j_gene: TRBJ1-3; v_gene: TRBV12-3/TRBV12-4; d_gene: NA; len: 14; CDR3nt: TGTGCCAGCAGTTTCGTCAGGGTTGGAAACACCATATATTTT; CDR3aa: CASSFVRVGNTIYF
abundance: NA; j_gene: TRBJ2-5; v_gene: TRBV7-9; d_gene: NA; len: 18; CDR3nt: TGTGCCAGCAGCCCCGGGCGGTGGGGTACTGGGATCCAAGAGACCCAGTACTTC; CDR3aa: CASSPGRWGTGIQETQYF
abundance: many; j_gene: TRBJ1-2; v_gene: TRBV7-8; d_gene: NA; len: 17; CDR3nt: TGTGCCAGCAGCCCAGTTCTTCTACCGCTACCCAACTATGGCTACACCTTC; CDR3aa: CASSPVLLPLPNYGYTF
abundance: NA; j_gene: TRBJ1-2; v_gene: TRBV20-1; d_gene: NA; len: 19; CDR3nt: TGCAGTGCCAGCCTGGGCATAAGGAAAATACAAGGGGGTGACTATGGCTACACCTTC; CDR3aa: CSASLGIRKIQGGDYGYTF
abundance: NA; j_gene: TRBJ2-7; v_gene: TRBV29-1; d_gene: NA; len: 14; CDR3nt: TGCAGCGTTCGCGACAGGACCAGCTCCTACGAGCAGTACTTC; CDR3aa: CSVRDRTSSYEQYF
abundance: many; j_gene: TRBJ2-7; v_gene: TRBV25-1; d_gene: NA; len: 12; CDR3nt: TGTGCCAGCAGTGGCAGATCCTACGAGCAGTACTTC; CDR3aa: CASSGRSYEQYF
abundance: many; j_gene: TRBJ2-7; v_gene: TRBV20-1; d_gene: TRBD1; len: 14; CDR3nt: TGCAGTGCTAGACGAATGGACAGGGGATACGAGCAGTACTTC; CDR3aa: CSARRMDRGYEQYF
abundance: few; j_gene: TRBJ2-2; v_gene: TRBV24-1; d_gene: NA; len: 15; CDR3nt: TGTGCCACCAGTGATTTGATCGAGGACACCGGGGAGCTGTTTTTT; CDR3aa: CATSDLIEDTGELFF
abundance: NA; j_gene: TRBJ2-7; v_gene: TRBV7-9; d_gene: NA; len: 16; CDR3nt: TGTGCCAGCAGTCAAGGTGTTTTCGGGGCGGGATACGAGCAGTACTTC; CDR3aa: CASSQGVFGAGYEQYF
abundance: many; j_gene: TRBJ2-7; v_gene: TRBV9; d_gene: NA; len: 16; CDR3nt: TGTGCCAGCAGCCTCCTTTCCAAGTCGGGAGCCTACGAGCAGTACTTC; CDR3aa: CASSLLSKSGAYEQYF
abundance: NA; j_gene: TRBJ2-2; v_gene: TRBV10-2; d_gene: NA; len: 16; CDR3nt: TGCGCCAGCAGTGAGTCTGGCAGGGGTGACACCGGGGAGCTGTTTTTT; CDR3aa: CASSESGRGDTGELFF
abundance: many; j_gene: TRBJ2-2; v_gene: TRBV4-3; d_gene: TRBD1; len: 17; CDR3nt: TGCGCCAGCAGCCAGGGGACAGTGAGATTCAACACCGGGGAGCTGTTTTTT; CDR3aa: CASSQGTVRFNTGELFF
abundance: NA; j_gene: TRBJ2-2; v_gene: TRBV19; d_gene: NA; len: 11; CDR3nt: TGTGCCAGTACCCACGCCGGGGAGCTGTTTTTT; CDR3aa: CASTHAGELFF
abundance: NA; j_gene: TRBJ2-7; v_gene: TRBV27; d_gene: NA; len: 12; CDR3nt: TGTGCCACCCTTAGCGGTAGCTACGAGCAGTACTTC; CDR3aa: CATLSGSYEQYF
abundance: NA; j_gene: TRBJ2-7; v_gene: TRBV13; d_gene: NA; len: 13; CDR3nt: TGTGCCAGCAGCTTAGAGGGGCACTACAAGCAGTACTTC; CDR3aa: CASSLEGHYKQYF
abundance: few; j_gene: TRBJ1-1; v_gene: TRBV9; d_gene: NA; len: 14; CDR3nt: TGTGCCAGCAGCCCCCCAGGGAAAATCAGTGAAGCTTTCTTT; CDR3aa: CASSPPGKISEAFF
abundance: NA; j_gene: TRBJ1-1; v_gene: TRBV7-6; d_gene: NA; len: 14; CDR3nt: TGTGCCAGCAGTCGGGGGACTGTGACTCTAGGGGCTTCCTTT; CDR3aa: CASSRGTVTLGASF
abundance: NA; j_gene: TRBJ2-5; v_gene: TRBV9; d_gene: NA; len: 15; CDR3nt: TGTGCCAGCAGCTGGGGGACTGCAGCCGTCGAGACCCAGTACTTC; CDR3aa: CASSWGTAAVETQYF
abundance: NA; j_gene: TRBJ2-6; v_gene: TRBV25-1; d_gene: TRBD1; len: 20; CDR3nt: TGTGCCAGCAGTTCATTGGGGTCGGGGACAGGTCTATCTGGGGCCAACGTCCTGACTTTC; CDR3aa: CASSSLGSGTGLSGANVLTF
abundance: few; j_gene: TRBJ2-7; v_gene: TRBV7-6; d_gene: TRBD2; len: 15; CDR3nt: TGTGCCAGCAGCACCGGACTAGCGGGAGGTAGGGAGCAGTACTTC; CDR3aa: CASSTGLAGGREQYF
abundance: NA; j_gene: TRBJ2-7; v_gene: TRBV29-1; d_gene: NA; len: 13; CDR3nt: TGCAGCGTTGATGACAGCACAGACTACGAGCAGTACTTC; CDR3aa: CSVDDSTDYEQYF
abundance: many; j_gene: TRBJ2-5; v_gene: TRBV7-9; d_gene: NA; len: 12; CDR3nt: TGTGCCAGCAGCCCCCGATCCGAGACCCAGTACTTC; CDR3aa: CASSPRSETQYF
abundance: NA; j_gene: TRBJ1-2; v_gene: TRBV24-1; d_gene: NA; len: 13; CDR3nt: TGTGCCACCAATGACGGGACTAACTATGGCTACACCTTC; CDR3aa: CATNDGTNYGYTF
abundance: NA; j_gene: TRBJ1-2; v_gene: TRBV20-1; d_gene: NA; len: 13; CDR3nt: TGCAGTGCTAGAGAGCTTGGGGGCTATGGCTACACCTTC; CDR3aa: CSARELGGYGYTF
abundance: few; j_gene: TRBJ1-2; v_gene: TRBV18; d_gene: NA; len: 13; CDR3nt: TGTGCCAGCTCACCACAGGGTGCGGATGGCTACACCTTC; CDR3aa: CASSPQGADGYTF
abundance: NA; j_gene: TRBJ2-1; v_gene: TRBV6-6; d_gene: TRBD2; len: 17; CDR3nt: TGTGCCAGCAGTTGGCTAGCGGGAGAAGACTCCTACAATGAGCAGTTCTTC; CDR3aa: CASSWLAGEDSYNEQFF
abundance: NA; j_gene: TRBJ2-7; v_gene: TRBV5-4; d_gene: NA; len: 15; CDR3nt: TGTGCCAGCAGGGTGCGTGGGTGGGGGGCCTACGAGCAGTACTTC; CDR3aa: CASRVRGWGAYEQYF
abundance: few; j_gene: TRBJ1-5; v_gene: TRBV11-2; d_gene: NA; len: 15; CDR3nt: TGTGCCAGCAGCTTAGACGGTGAGGGGTATCAGCCCCAGCATTTT; CDR3aa: CASSLDGEGYQPQHF
abundance: NA; j_gene: TRBJ2-3; v_gene: TRBV20-1; d_gene: TRBD1; len: 15; CDR3nt: TGCAGTGCCCTAACCGGGACAGCGAACACAGATACGCAGTATTTT; CDR3aa: CSALTGTANTDTQYF
abundance: NA; j_gene: TRBJ2-6; v_gene: TRBV24-1; d_gene: TRBD1; len: 12; CDR3nt: TGTGCCACCATCCAGGGGGCTGATGACCTGACTTTC; CDR3aa: CATIQGADDLTF
abundance: many; j_gene: TRBJ1-4; v_gene: TRBV2; d_gene: NA; len: 14; CDR3nt: TGTGCCAGCAATAAGTGGGGCGAAGGTGAAAAACTGTTTTTT; CDR3aa: CASNKWGEGEKLFF
abundance: NA; j_gene: TRBJ2-7; v_gene: TRBV24-1; d_gene: NA; len: 11; CDR3nt: TGTGCCACCAGTGAGTCTGGCGAGCAGTACTTC; CDR3aa: CATSESGEQYF
abundance: many; j_gene: TRBJ2-1; v_gene: TRBV7-8; d_gene: TRBD2; len: 16; CDR3nt: TGTGCCAGCAGCATTGCCGGGACTAGCGGGTACAATGAGCAGTTCTTC; CDR3aa: CASSIAGTSGYNEQFF
abundance: many; j_gene: TRBJ2-7; v_gene: TRBV2; d_gene: TRBD1; len: 13; CDR3nt: TGTGCCAGCAGTGAGGGGGACAGCTACGAGCAGTACTTC; CDR3aa: CASSEGDSYEQYF
abundance: NA; j_gene: TRBJ2-7; v_gene: TRBV15; d_gene: NA; len: 13; CDR3nt: TGTGCCACGGCTCAAGGGCGTCCCTACGAGCAGTACTTC; CDR3aa: CATAQGRPYEQYF
abundance: NA; j_gene: TRBJ2-7; v_gene: TRBV27; d_gene: NA; len: 13; CDR3nt: TGTGCCAGTAGTCAGGGTCAGGCCTACGAGCAGTACTTC; CDR3aa: CASSQGQAYEQYF
abundance: NA; j_gene: TRBJ1-2; v_gene: TRBV6-6; d_gene: NA; len: 14; CDR3nt: TGTGCCAGCAGACGGAGGGACACCTTAAATGGCTACACCTTC; CDR3aa: CASRRRDTLNGYTF
abundance: few; j_gene: TRBJ2-7; v_gene: TRBV15; d_gene: TRBD1; len: 13; CDR3nt: TGTGCCACCAGCCCACAGGGGAAGAACGAGCAGTACTTC; CDR3aa: CATSPQGKNEQYF
abundance: once; j_gene: TRBJ2-1; v_gene: TRBV4-1; d_gene: TRBD2; len: 14; CDR3nt: TGCGCCAGCAGCCGGACTAGCGGGAACAATGAGCAGTTCTTC; CDR3aa: CASSRTSGNNEQFF
abundance: NA; j_gene: TRBJ2-1; v_gene: TRBV2; d_gene: TRBD2; len: 16; CDR3nt: TGTGCCAGCAGTGCTTTCGGGACTAGCGGGGCCGTGGAGCAGTTCTTC; CDR3aa: CASSAFGTSGAVEQFF
abundance: medium-sized; j_gene: TRBJ2-7; v_gene: TRBV5-8; d_gene: NA; len: 15; CDR3nt: TGTGCCAGCAGCTTCGACCTAAACCTCGGGGGTGAGCAGTACTTC; CDR3aa: CASSFDLNLGGEQYF